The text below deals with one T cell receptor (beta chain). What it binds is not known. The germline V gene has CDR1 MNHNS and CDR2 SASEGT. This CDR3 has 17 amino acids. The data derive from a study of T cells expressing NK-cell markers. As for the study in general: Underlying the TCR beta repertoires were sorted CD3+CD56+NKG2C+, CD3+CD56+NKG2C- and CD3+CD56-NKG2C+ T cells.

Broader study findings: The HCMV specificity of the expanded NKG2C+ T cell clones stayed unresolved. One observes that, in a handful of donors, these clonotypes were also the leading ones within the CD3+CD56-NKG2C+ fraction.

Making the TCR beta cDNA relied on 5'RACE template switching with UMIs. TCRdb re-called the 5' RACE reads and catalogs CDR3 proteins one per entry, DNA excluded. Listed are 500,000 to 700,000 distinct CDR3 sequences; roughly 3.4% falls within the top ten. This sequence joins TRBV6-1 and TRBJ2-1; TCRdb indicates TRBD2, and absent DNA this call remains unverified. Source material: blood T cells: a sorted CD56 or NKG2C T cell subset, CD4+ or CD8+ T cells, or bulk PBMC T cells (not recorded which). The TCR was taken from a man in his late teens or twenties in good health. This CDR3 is CASSVVEAGSSYNEQFF.